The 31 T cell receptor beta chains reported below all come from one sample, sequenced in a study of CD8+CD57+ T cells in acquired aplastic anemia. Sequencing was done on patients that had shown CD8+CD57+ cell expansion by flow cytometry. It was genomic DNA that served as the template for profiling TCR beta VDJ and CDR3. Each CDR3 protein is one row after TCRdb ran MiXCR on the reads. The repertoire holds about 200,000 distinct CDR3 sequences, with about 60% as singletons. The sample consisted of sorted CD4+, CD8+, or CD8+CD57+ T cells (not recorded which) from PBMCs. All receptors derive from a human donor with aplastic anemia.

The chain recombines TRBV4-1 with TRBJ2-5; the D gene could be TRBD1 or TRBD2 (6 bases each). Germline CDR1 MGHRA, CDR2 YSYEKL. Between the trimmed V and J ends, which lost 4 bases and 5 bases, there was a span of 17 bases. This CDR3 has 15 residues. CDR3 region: CASSRLKTGGETQYF. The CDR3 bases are TGCGCCAGCAGCCGACTCAAGACAGGAGGGGAGACCCAGTACTTC.

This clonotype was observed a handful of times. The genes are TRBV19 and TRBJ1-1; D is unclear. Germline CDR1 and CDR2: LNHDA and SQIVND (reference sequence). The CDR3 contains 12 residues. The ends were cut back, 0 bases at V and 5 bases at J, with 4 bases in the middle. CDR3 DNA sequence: TGTGCCAGTAGTATAGAGGGGACTGAAGCTTTCTTT. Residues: CASSIEGTEAFF. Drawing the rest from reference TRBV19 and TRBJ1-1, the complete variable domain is DGGITQSPKYLFRKEGQNVTLSCEQNLNHDAMYWYRQDPGQGLRLIYYSQIVNDFQKGDIAEGYSVSREKKESFPLTVTSAQKNPTAFYLCASSIEGTEAFFGQGTRLTVV.

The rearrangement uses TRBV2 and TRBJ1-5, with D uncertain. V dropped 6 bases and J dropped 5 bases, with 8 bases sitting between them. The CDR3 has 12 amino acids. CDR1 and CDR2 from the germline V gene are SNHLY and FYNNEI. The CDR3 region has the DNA TGTGCCAGCAGCTTCGACTATCAGCCCCAGCATTTT. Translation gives CASSFDYQPQHF.

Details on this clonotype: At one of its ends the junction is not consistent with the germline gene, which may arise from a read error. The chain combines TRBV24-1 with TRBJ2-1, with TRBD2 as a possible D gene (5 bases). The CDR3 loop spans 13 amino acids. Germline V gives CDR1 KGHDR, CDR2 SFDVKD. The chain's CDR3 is CATSTRGYNEQLF. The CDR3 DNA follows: TGTGCCACCAGTACTCGGGGTTACAATGAGCAGCTCTTC.

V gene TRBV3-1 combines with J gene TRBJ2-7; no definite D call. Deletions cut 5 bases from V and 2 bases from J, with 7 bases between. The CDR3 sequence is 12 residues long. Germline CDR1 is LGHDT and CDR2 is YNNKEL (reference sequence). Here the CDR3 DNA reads TGTGCCAGCAGCTCCTTCCCCTACGAGCAGTACTTC. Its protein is CASSSFPYEQYF.

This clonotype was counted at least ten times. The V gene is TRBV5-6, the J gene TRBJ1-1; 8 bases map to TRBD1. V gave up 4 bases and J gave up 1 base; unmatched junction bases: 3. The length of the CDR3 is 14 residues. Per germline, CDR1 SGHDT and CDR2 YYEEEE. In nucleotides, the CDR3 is TGTGCCAGCAGCATTACAGGGGGGAACACTGAAGCTTTCTTT. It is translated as CASSITGGNTEAFF.

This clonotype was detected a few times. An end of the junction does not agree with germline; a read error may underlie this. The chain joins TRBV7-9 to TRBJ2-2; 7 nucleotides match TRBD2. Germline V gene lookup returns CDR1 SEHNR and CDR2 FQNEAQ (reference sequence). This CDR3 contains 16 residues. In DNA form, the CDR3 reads TGTGCCAGCAGTTTAGTTTTGGCGGGAGTGACCGGGGAGCTGTTTTTT. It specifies CASSLVLAGVTGELFF. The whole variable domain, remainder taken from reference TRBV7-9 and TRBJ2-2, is DTGVSQNPRHKITKRGQNVTFRCDPISEHNRLYWYRQTLGQGPEFLTYFQNEAQLEKSRLLSDRFSAERPKGSFSTLEIQRTEQGDSAMYLCASSLVLAGVTGELFFGEGSRLTVL.

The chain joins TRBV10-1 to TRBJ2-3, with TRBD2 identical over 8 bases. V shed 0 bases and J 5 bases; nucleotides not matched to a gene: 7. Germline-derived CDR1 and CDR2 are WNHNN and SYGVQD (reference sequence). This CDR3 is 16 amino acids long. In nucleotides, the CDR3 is TGCGCCAGCAGTGAGTCGTGGCGGGGGGAAGGAGATACGCAGTATTTT. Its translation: CASSESWRGEGDTQYF.

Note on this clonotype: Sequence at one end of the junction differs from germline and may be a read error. The CDR3 is CASSQTVSTDTQYF. The CDR3 coding sequence is TGTGCCAGCAGCCAGACAGTTAGCACAGATACGCAGTATTTT. The chain couples TRBV5-1 to TRBJ2-3; D is perhaps TRBD1 (5 bases). Germline V CDR1 and CDR2: SGHRS, YFSETQ. The CDR3 length is 14 residues. The full variable domain, rest sourced from reference TRBV5-1 and TRBJ2-3, is KAGVTQTPRYLIKTRGQQVTLSCSPISGHRSVSWYQQTPGQGLQFLFEYFSETQRNKGNFPGRFSGRQFSNSRSEMNVSTLELGDSALYLCASSQTVSTDTQYFGPGTRLTVL.

The CDR3 reads CATSREAGSNQPQHF. The DNA for the CDR3 is TGTGCCACCAGCAGAGAGGCAGGTAGCAATCAGCCCCAGCATTTT. V and J are TRBV15 and TRBJ1-5; D not resolved. Germline V gene data show CDR1 as LNHNV and CDR2 as YYDKDF (reference sequence). CDR3 length equals 15 residues. V lost 0 bases and J lost 0, with 6 bases in between.

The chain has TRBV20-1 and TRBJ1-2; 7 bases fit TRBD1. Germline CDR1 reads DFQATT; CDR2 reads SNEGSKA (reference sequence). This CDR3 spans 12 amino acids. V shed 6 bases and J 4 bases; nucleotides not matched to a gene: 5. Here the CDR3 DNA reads TGCAGTGCCCTTACAGGGGTCTATGGCTACACCTTC. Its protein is CSALTGVYGYTF.

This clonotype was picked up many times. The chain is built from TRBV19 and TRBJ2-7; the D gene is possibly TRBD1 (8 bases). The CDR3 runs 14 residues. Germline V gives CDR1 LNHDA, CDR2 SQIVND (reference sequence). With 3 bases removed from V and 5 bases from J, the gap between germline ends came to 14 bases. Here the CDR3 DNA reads TGTGCCAGTAGTATCACAGGGGGGGCTAACGAGCAGTACTTC. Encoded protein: CASSITGGANEQYF.

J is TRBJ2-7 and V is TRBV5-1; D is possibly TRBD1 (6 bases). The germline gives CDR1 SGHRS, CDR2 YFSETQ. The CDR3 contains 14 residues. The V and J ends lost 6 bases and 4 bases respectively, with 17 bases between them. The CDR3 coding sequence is TGCGCCAGCACCTTCCAGGGACACTCTTACGAGCAGTACTTC. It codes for CASTFQGHSYEQYF.

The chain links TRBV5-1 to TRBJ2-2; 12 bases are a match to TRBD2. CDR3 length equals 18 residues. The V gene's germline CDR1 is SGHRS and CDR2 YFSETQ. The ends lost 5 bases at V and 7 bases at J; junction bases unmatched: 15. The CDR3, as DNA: TGCGCCAGCAGACGGACCTCTAGCGGGAGGGCCGATAGCGGGGAGCTGTTTTTT. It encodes CASRRTSSGRADSGELFF. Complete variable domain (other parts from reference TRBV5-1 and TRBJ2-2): KAGVTQTPRYLIKTRGQQVTLSCSPISGHRSVSWYQQTPGQGLQFLFEYFSETQRNKGNFPGRFSGRQFSNSRSEMNVSTLELGDSALYLCASRRTSSGRADSGELFFGEGSRLTVL.

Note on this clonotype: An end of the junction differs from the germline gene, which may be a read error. CDR3 sequence: CASSLAGGDTIYF. The CDR3 DNA reads as TGTGCCAGCAGCTTAGCGGGTGGAGACACCATATATTTT. The chain employs TRBV7-9 and TRBJ1-3; D gene uncertain. CDR3 length: 13 amino acids. Looked up from germline, CDR1 is SEHNR and CDR2 is FQNEAQ (reference sequence).

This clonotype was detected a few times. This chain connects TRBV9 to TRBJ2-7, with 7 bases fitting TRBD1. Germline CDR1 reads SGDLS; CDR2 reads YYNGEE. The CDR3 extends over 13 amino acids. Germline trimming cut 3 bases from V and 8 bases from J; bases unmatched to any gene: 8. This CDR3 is CASSANMDRQQYF. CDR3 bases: TGTGCCAGCAGCGCCAACATGGACAGGCAGCAGTACTTC.

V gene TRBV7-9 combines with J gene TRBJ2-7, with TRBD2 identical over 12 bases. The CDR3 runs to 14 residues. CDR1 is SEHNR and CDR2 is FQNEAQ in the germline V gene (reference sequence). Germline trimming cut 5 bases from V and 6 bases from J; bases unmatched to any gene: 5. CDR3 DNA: TGTGCCAGCAGCAAGACTAGCGGGGGCGGCGAGCAGTACTTC. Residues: CASSKTSGGGEQYF.

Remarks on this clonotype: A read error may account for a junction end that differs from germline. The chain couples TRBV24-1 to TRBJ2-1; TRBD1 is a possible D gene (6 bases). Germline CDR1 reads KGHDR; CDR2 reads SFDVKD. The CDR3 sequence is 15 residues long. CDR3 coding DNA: TGTGCCACCAGTGATCGAACAGGGTATACGAATGAGCAGCTCTTC. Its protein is CATSDRTGYTNEQLF.

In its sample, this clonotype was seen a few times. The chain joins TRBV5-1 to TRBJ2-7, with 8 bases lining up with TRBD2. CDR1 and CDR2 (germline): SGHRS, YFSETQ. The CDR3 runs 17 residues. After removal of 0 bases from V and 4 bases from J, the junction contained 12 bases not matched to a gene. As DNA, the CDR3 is TGCGCCAGCAGCTTGGAAGGTTGGCAGCGGGAGAGGTACGAGCAGTACTTC. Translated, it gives CASSLEGWQRERYEQYF.

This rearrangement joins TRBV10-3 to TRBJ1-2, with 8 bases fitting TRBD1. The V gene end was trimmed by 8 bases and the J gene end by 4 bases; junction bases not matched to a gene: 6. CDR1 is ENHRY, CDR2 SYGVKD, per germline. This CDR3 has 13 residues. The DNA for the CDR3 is TGTGCCATCGGGGCCGGACAGGGCTATGGCTACACCTTC. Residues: CAIGAGQGYGYTF.

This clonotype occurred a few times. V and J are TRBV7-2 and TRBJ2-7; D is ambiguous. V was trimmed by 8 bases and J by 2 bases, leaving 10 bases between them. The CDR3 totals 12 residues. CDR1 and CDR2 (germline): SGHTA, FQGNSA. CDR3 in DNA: TGTGCCAGCGGCGCTCCCCCCTACGAGCAGTACTTC. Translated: CASGAPPYEQYF.

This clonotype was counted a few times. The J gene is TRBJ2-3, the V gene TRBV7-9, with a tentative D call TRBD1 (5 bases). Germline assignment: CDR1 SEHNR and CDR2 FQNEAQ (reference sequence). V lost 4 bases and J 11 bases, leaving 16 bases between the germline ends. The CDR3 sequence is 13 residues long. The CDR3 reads CASSSWNERGQYF. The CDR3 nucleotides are TGTGCCAGCAGCTCATGGAATGAAAGGGGGCAGTATTTT.

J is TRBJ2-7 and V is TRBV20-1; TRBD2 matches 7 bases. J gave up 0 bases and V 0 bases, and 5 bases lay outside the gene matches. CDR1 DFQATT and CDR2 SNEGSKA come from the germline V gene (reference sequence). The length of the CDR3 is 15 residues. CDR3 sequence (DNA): TGCAGTGCTAGAGAGCTGGGGGGGGGCTCCTACGAGCAGTACTTC. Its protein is CSARELGGGSYEQYF.

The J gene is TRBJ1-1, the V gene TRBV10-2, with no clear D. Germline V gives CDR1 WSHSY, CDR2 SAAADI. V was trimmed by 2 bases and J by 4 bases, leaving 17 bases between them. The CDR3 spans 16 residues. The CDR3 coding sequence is TGCGCCAGCAGTGAGCCCAAATCAGCAATTGGCACTGAAGCTTTCTTT. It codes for CASSEPKSAIGTEAFF.

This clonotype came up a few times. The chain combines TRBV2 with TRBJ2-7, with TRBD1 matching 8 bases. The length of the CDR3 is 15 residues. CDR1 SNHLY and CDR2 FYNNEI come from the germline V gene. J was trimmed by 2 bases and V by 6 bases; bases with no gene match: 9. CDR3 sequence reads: CASSPPGTGTYEQYF. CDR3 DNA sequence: TGTGCCAGCAGCCCCCCCGGGACAGGCACCTACGAGCAGTACTTC.

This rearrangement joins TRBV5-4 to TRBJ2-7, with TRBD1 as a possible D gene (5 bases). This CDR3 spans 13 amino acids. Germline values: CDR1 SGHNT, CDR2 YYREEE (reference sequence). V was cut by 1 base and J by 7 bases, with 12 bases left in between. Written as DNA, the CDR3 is TGTGCCAGCAGCTTGCAGGGTGGGTGGGAGCAGTACTTC. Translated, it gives CASSLQGGWEQYF. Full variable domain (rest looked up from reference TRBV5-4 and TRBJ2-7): ETGVTQSPTHLIKTRGQQVTLRCSSQSGHNTVSWYQQALGQGPQFIFQYYREEENGRGNFPPRFSGLQFPNYSSELNVNALELDDSALYLCASSLQGGWEQYFGPGTRLTVT.

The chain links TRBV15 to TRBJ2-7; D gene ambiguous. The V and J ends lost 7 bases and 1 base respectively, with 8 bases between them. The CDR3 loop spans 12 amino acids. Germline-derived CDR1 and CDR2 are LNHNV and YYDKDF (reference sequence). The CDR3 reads CATNRGSYEQYF. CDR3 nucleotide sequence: TGTGCCACCAACCGTGGGTCCTACGAGCAGTACTTC.

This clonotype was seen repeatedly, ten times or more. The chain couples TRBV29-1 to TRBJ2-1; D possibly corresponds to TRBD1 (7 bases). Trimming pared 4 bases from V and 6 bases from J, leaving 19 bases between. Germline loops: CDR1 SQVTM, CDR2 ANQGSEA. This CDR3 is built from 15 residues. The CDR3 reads CSVVPARGAGNEQFF. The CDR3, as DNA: TGCAGCGTTGTTCCGGCCAGGGGGGCTGGCAATGAGCAGTTCTTC.

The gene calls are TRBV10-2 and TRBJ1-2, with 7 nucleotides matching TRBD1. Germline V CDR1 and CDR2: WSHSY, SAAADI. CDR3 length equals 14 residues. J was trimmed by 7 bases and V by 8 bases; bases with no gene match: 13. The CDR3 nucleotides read TGCGCCAGCTGCTTGACAGGGAGAGAATTTGGCTACACCTTC. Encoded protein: CASCLTGREFGYTF.

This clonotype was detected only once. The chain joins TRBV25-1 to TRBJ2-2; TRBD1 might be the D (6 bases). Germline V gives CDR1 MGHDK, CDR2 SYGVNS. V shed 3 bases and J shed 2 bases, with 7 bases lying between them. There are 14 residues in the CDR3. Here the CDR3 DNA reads TGTGCCAGCAGTGAGGACAGCAACACCGGGGAGCTGTTTTTT. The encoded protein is CASSEDSNTGELFF.

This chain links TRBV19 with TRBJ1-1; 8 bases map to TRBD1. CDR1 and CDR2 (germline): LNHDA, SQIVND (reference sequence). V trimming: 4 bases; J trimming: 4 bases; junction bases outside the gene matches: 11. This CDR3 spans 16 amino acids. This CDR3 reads CASSTLRTGWSTEAFF. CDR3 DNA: TGTGCCAGTAGTACGCTTAGGACAGGGTGGAGCACTGAAGCTTTCTTT.